A selection of T cell receptor beta chains follows, all from one sample in a study of blood T cell repertoires in COVID-19. Generated by immunoSEQ multiplex PCR, the TCRdb table keeps only in-frame clones and is missing some. The data hold 250,000 or so clones, with around nine tenths observed a single time. The specimen was PBMCs or T cells enriched from blood (not recorded which). Source of these receptors: a young woman who had recovered from COVID-19. The CDR3 runs from the conserved cysteine through the conserved F or W. The D gene is left open where the match is weak. The size of a clone is reported for some rows only, either as once, few or many, or as a class for expanded clones.

CDR3 DNA: TGTGCCAGCAGTCAATTCCGAGGCGGGGGGGCACATACGCAGTATTTT; CDR3 protein: CASSQFRGGGAHTQYF; V gene: TRBV6-6; J gene: TRBJ2-3; D gene: TRBD2; clone size: few
CDR3 DNA: TGTGCCAGCAGAGAGGGGAGGGCAGACTACGAGCAGTACTTC; CDR3 protein: CASREGRADYEQYF; V gene: TRBV28; J gene: TRBJ2-7; D gene: TRBD2; clone size: NA
CDR3 DNA: TGTGCCAGCAGTGACCCTACAGGGGCGCATGGTGAGCAGTTCTTC; CDR3 protein: CASSDPTGAHGEQFF; V gene: TRBV6-1; J gene: TRBJ2-1; D gene: TRBD1; clone size: NA
CDR3 DNA: TGTGCCAGCAGCGTAGGGGGGGTCGGAAACACCATATATTTT; CDR3 protein: CASSVGGVGNTIYF; V gene: TRBV9; J gene: TRBJ1-3; D gene: NA; clone size: NA
CDR3 DNA: TGTGCCAGCAGCTTGGCGGGGGGGACTGGGGCGTTCTACGAGCAGTACTTC; CDR3 protein: CASSLAGGTGAFYEQYF; V gene: TRBV5-4; J gene: TRBJ2-7; D gene: TRBD2; clone size: NA
CDR3 DNA: TGTGCCAGCAGTAGGCCGCTCCTTCGGACAGGTGGCTACGAGCAGTACTTC; CDR3 protein: CASSRPLLRTGGYEQYF; V gene: TRBV7-9; J gene: TRBJ2-7; D gene: TRBD1; clone size: NA
CDR3 DNA: TGTGCCAGCAGTTTTGGGCCCCATGGCGCTGAAGCTTTCTTT; CDR3 protein: CASSFGPHGAEAFF; V gene: TRBV27; J gene: TRBJ1-1; D gene: NA; clone size: NA
CDR3 DNA: TGTGCCAGCAGCCTCACCGGGACTAGCGCCGAGTACGAGCAGTACTTC; CDR3 protein: CASSLTGTSAEYEQYF; V gene: TRBV4-2; J gene: TRBJ2-7; D gene: TRBD2; clone size: NA
CDR3 DNA: TGCAGCGTTCACACGGGGGGATACGAGCAGTACTTC; CDR3 protein: CSVHTGGYEQYF; V gene: TRBV29-1; J gene: TRBJ2-7; D gene: TRBD2; clone size: NA
CDR3 DNA: TGTGCCAGTAGTATCGAGGCAAAGGTTGAAGCTTTCTTT; CDR3 protein: CASSIEAKVEAFF; V gene: TRBV19; J gene: TRBJ1-1; D gene: NA; clone size: NA
CDR3 DNA: TGTGCCAGCAGCTTACGGGGGATGGGGACTGAAGCTTTCTTT; CDR3 protein: CASSLRGMGTEAFF; V gene: TRBV7-2; J gene: TRBJ1-1; D gene: NA; clone size: NA
CDR3 DNA: TGTGCCAGTAGTATCATGGGGGCTCCGAACACTGAAGCTTTCTTT; CDR3 protein: CASSIMGAPNTEAFF; V gene: TRBV19; J gene: TRBJ1-1; D gene: NA; clone size: NA
CDR3 DNA: TGTGCCAGCAGCCCTCGGGGGGGTTTGTACGAGCAGTACTTC; CDR3 protein: CASSPRGGLYEQYF; V gene: TRBV6-6; J gene: TRBJ2-7; D gene: TRBD2; clone size: NA
CDR3 DNA: TGCAGCGTCAATAGCGGGAGTAGCACAGATACGCAGTATTTT; CDR3 protein: CSVNSGSSTDTQYF; V gene: TRBV29-1; J gene: TRBJ2-3; D gene: TRBD2; clone size: NA
CDR3 DNA: TGTGCCAGCAGTTTATCGGTGGGGCAGGCCTACGAGCAGTACTTC; CDR3 protein: CASSLSVGQAYEQYF; V gene: TRBV27; J gene: TRBJ2-7; D gene: NA; clone size: NA
CDR3 DNA: TGTGCCAGCAGTAGGACAGGGGCAGTGAACACTGAAGCTTTCTTT; CDR3 protein: CASSRTGAVNTEAFF; V gene: TRBV5-6; J gene: TRBJ1-1; D gene: TRBD1; clone size: NA
CDR3 DNA: TGTGCCAGCAGCCAAGATAGGGGCGTTGGTAGTCCCTACAATGAGCAGTTCTTC; CDR3 protein: CASSQDRGVGSPYNEQFF; V gene: TRBV3-1/TRBV3-2; J gene: TRBJ2-1; D gene: NA; clone size: medium-sized
CDR3 DNA: TGTGCCAGCAGAGAACTAGCGGGTCAACAGTTCTTC; CDR3 protein: CASRELAGQQFF; V gene: TRBV3-1/TRBV3-2; J gene: TRBJ2-1; D gene: TRBD2; clone size: NA
CDR3 DNA: TGTGCCAGCAGCTTAGATATGGGGAGCGGAGAGACCCAGTACTTC; CDR3 protein: CASSLDMGSGETQYF; V gene: TRBV7-2; J gene: TRBJ2-5; D gene: NA; clone size: NA
CDR3 DNA: TGTGCCAGTAGTCCCGGAGGTGGCTTTGGAAACACCATATATTTT; CDR3 protein: CASSPGGGFGNTIYF; V gene: TRBV19; J gene: TRBJ1-3; D gene: NA; clone size: few
CDR3 DNA: TGTGCCAGTAGTTTCTCTAGCGCTCAAGAGACCCAGTACTTC; CDR3 protein: CASSFSSAQETQYF; V gene: TRBV19; J gene: TRBJ2-5; D gene: NA; clone size: NA
CDR3 DNA: TGTGCCAGCAGTGAAGTAGTGGAGCTAGCGGGAAATGAGCAGTTCTTC; CDR3 protein: CASSEVVELAGNEQFF; V gene: TRBV25-1; J gene: TRBJ2-1; D gene: TRBD2; clone size: NA
CDR3 DNA: TGTGCCAGCAGCCCTCAACCGGGACTAGCGGGAGGGCCCCCAGATACGCAGTATTTT; CDR3 protein: CASSPQPGLAGGPPDTQYF; V gene: TRBV4-2; J gene: TRBJ2-3; D gene: TRBD2; clone size: NA
CDR3 DNA: TGTGCCAGCAGCCCAAGCGGGGGAAACACCGGGGAGCTGTTTTTT; CDR3 protein: CASSPSGGNTGELFF; V gene: TRBV9; J gene: TRBJ2-2; D gene: TRBD2; clone size: few
CDR3 DNA: TGTGCCAGCAGTCCCACTAGCGGGAGTATCTCCTACAATGAGCAGTTCTTC; CDR3 protein: CASSPTSGSISYNEQFF; V gene: TRBV25-1; J gene: TRBJ2-1; D gene: TRBD2; clone size: NA
CDR3 DNA: TGTGCCTGGAGGGTGCAGATGGGCTACACCTTC; CDR3 protein: CAWRVQMGYTF; V gene: TRBV30; J gene: TRBJ1-2; D gene: NA; clone size: many
CDR3 DNA: TGTGCCAGCAGCGTCAGCACCGGGACAGGGGGCCCGCACTATGGCTACACCTTC; CDR3 protein: CASSVSTGTGGPHYGYTF; V gene: TRBV9; J gene: TRBJ1-2; D gene: TRBD1; clone size: NA
CDR3 DNA: TGTGCCAGCAGTTTAACCGGACTAGCGGGAGTTTGGGACAATGAGCAGTTCTTC; CDR3 protein: CASSLTGLAGVWDNEQFF; V gene: TRBV27; J gene: TRBJ2-1; D gene: TRBD2; clone size: NA
CDR3 DNA: TGTGCCAGCAGCCGGTCCGGACAGGGTGACGAGCAGTACTTC; CDR3 protein: CASSRSGQGDEQYF; V gene: TRBV5-4; J gene: TRBJ2-7; D gene: TRBD1; clone size: few
CDR3 DNA: TGTGCCAGCAGCTTGGTCCCCGGGGTTCCAACTAATGAAAAACTGTTTTTT; CDR3 protein: CASSLVPGVPTNEKLFF; V gene: TRBV5-5; J gene: TRBJ1-4; D gene: NA; clone size: NA
CDR3 DNA: TGTGCCAGCAGTTCTATCCGGGACAGAAAAAACATTCAGTACTTC; CDR3 protein: CASSSIRDRKNIQYF; V gene: TRBV27; J gene: TRBJ2-4; D gene: TRBD1; clone size: NA
CDR3 DNA: TGTGCCAGCAGTCCGTTGCGGAACACTGAAGCTTTCTTT; CDR3 protein: CASSPLRNTEAFF; V gene: TRBV12-3/TRBV12-4; J gene: TRBJ1-1; D gene: NA; clone size: NA
CDR3 DNA: TGTGCCATCAGAGAAACTAGCGGGAGTTTTACAGATACGCAGTATTTT; CDR3 protein: CAIRETSGSFTDTQYF; V gene: TRBV10-3; J gene: TRBJ2-3; D gene: TRBD2; clone size: NA
CDR3 DNA: TGTGCCAGCAGCGTCGGGGATCAAGAGACCCAGTACTTC; CDR3 protein: CASSVGDQETQYF; V gene: TRBV9; J gene: TRBJ2-5; D gene: NA; clone size: NA
CDR3 DNA: TGTGCCAGCAGTTACGGGGACAGGGCTAATTCACCCCTCCACTTT; CDR3 protein: CASSYGDRANSPLHF; V gene: TRBV6-5; J gene: TRBJ1-6; D gene: TRBD1; clone size: once